Below, 10 T cell receptor beta chains from the same sample are listed, as sequenced in a study of post-analysis software for immune sequencing data. Overall study findings and caveats: The five TRBV segments detected at higher frequency in patients than in controls included TRBV5-6, TRBV5-1 and TRBV20-1.

No antigen has been identified for these receptors. Libraries were made from TCR beta cDNA, and they carried unique molecular identifiers. From the PCR reads, TCRdb called clonotypes with MiXCR, one entry per CDR3 protein. The sample lists over 250,000 distinct CDR3 sequences; 36% were seen once. The sequenced material came from blood. Every receptor here comes from a girl aged 5-17 years with multiple sclerosis.

V is TRBV7-9 and J is TRBJ1-1; D is uncertain. Germline CDR1 is SEHNR and CDR2 is FQNEAQ (reference sequence). This CDR3 has 15 residues. Trimming removed 4 bases at V and 2 bases at J, with 14 bases between. DNA for the CDR3: TGTGCCAGCAGCTGGACCCCCAGACCAAACACTGAAGCTTTCTTT. Amino acid sequence: CASSWTPRPNTEAFF.

The sample holds many counts of this clonotype. The chain carries TRBV28 and TRBJ2-5; no firm D call. There are 11 residues in the CDR3. Deletions cut 10 bases from V and 2 bases from J, with 8 bases between. Looked up from germline, CDR1 is MDHEN and CDR2 is SYDVKM. DNA of the CDR3: TGTGCCACACGGCAGCAAGAGACCCAGTACTTC. Encoded protein: CATRQQETQYF.

This chain joins TRBV12-3 or TRBV12-4 and TRBJ1-2, with 8 bases aligning to TRBD1. This CDR3 contains 16 residues. V dropped 6 bases and J dropped 6; count of bases not matched to a gene: 15. The CDR3 DNA follows: TGTGCCAGCAGCTGGAAGCCAGGGGGCTCGGGAAATGGCTACACCTTC. This gives the protein CASSWKPGGSGNGYTF.

The rearrangement links TRBV29-1 to TRBJ1-3; no reliable D call. The CDR3 consists of 13 residues. In germline, CDR1 is SQVTM, CDR2 ANQGSEA. Trimming took 6 bases from V and 4 from J, leaving 13 bases between them. The CDR3 bases are TGCAGCGTAACAGAGTTTCAAGGAAACACCATATATTTT. Translated: CSVTEFQGNTIYF.

A word on this clonotype: This could be a read error, since a much larger clone is one nucleotide away. The V and J genes are TRBV5-1 and TRBJ2-6; tentative D call: TRBD2 (5 bases). CDR3 length equals 15 residues. Germline CDR1 reads SGHRS; CDR2 reads YFSETQ. In DNA, the CDR3 is TGCGCCGGCAGCGGCGACCCAGCTGGGGCCAACGTCCTGACTTTC. Its translation: CAGSGDPAGANVLTF.

A single count supports this clonotype. The V and J genes are TRBV4-3 and TRBJ1-2, with D unclear. V was trimmed by 0 bases and J by 0 bases, leaving 8 bases between them. This CDR3 spans 15 amino acids. In germline, CDR1 is LGHNA, CDR2 YSLEER. The CDR3 reads CASSQDNGANYGYTF. The CDR3 DNA reads as TGCGCCAGCAGCCAAGACAACGGAGCTAACTATGGCTACACCTTC.

This clonotype was observed at least ten times. V gene TRBV20-1 combines with J gene TRBJ2-5; D may be TRBD1 or TRBD2 (7 bases each). Germline-derived CDR1 and CDR2 are DFQATT and SNEGSKA (reference sequence). Between the trimmed V and J ends, which lost 4 bases and 1 base, there was a span of 16 bases. This CDR3 region has 15 residues. CDR3 DNA sequence: TGCAGTGCTAACCTCGGGGGGACAGTCCAAGAGACCCAGTACTTC. Translated, it gives CSANLGGTVQETQYF.

V and J are TRBV2 and TRBJ1-5; TRBD1 aligns across 8 bases. The CDR3 runs 14 residues. Germline V gives CDR1 SNHLY, CDR2 FYNNEI. Trimming cost V 3 bases and J 7 bases; bases outside gene matches: 5. The CDR3 sequence: CASSEDRVKQPQHF. The CDR3 DNA sequence: TGTGCCAGCAGTGAGGACAGGGTCAAACAGCCCCAGCATTTT.

This clonotype was detected many times. The gene calls are TRBV7-9 and TRBJ2-3; the D is unclear. This CDR3 is 15 amino acids long. Per the germline V gene, CDR1 is SEHNR and CDR2 is FQNEAQ (reference sequence). V was cut by 1 base and J by 0 bases, with 8 bases left in between. This CDR3 reads CASSLDRRSTDTQYF. In DNA, the CDR3 is TGTGCCAGCAGCTTAGACAGACGCAGCACAGATACGCAGTATTTT.

This chain links TRBV7-2 with TRBJ2-1; no firm D call. Germline values: CDR1 SGHTA, CDR2 FQGNSA. This CDR3 contains 13 residues. Trimming took 1 base from V and 13 from J, leaving 14 bases between them. CDR3 loop: CASSLGPQETQFF. The CDR3 region has the DNA TGTGCCAGCAGCTTAGGGCCGCAAGAGACCCAGTTCTTC.